This entry describes one T cell receptor beta chain. Its antigen is as yet unknown. These data are taken from a study of vaccination effects on CD4 cells after COVID-19. In the study overall: Every participant took two doses of the BNT162b2 or mRNA-1273 vaccine. Broader study findings: Within healthy vaccinees, only 1 of 255 vaccine-induced clones displayed cross-reactivity with common cold coronaviruses.

J was trimmed by 7 bases and V by 5 bases; bases with no gene match: 1. This CDR3 has 13 residues. Germline lookup yields CDR1 LNHDA and CDR2 SQIVND (reference sequence). Using immunoSEQ multiplex PCR, the repertoire was profiled, and TCRdb retains in-frame clones only, with some absent. The sample shows roughly 20,000 clones, 65% to 75% of them seen only once. ViraFEST assay sequencing came after antigen-specific CD4+ T cells were expanded with viral peptide pools. Cells that had been cultured for about 10 days were the source of isolated CD4+ T cells. Vaccinated participants had no history of SARS-CoV-2 infection and tested negative for nucleocapsid antibodies. Cultivation was performed at a few million PBMC per well with around 10 IU/ml IL-2 and roughly 9.3 ug/ml peptides added. Half-medium changes using IL-2 medium occurred on days 3 and 7.

This sample comprised CD4+ T cells from PBMCs cultured with HCoV-NL63 spike peptides, obtained before COVID-19 vaccination. This sequence was found in a human donor who received a COVID-19 vaccine. The V and J genes are TRBV19 and TRBJ1-6; 8 nucleotides agree with TRBD1. The CDR3 coding sequence is TGTGCCAGTAGTGGACAGGGAAATTCACCCCTCCACTTT. Its translation: CASSGQGNSPLHF.